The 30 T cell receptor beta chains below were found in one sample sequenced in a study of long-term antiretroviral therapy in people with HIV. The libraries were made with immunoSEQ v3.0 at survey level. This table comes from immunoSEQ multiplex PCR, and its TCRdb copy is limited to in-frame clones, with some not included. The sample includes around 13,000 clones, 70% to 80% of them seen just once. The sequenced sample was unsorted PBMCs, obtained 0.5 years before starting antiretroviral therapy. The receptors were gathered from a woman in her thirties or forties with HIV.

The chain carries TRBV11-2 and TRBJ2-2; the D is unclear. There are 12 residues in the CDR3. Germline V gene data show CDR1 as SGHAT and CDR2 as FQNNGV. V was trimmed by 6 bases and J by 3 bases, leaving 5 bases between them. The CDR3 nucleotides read TGTGCCAGCAGTCTTGACACCGGGGAGCTGTTTTTT. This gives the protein CASSLDTGELFF.

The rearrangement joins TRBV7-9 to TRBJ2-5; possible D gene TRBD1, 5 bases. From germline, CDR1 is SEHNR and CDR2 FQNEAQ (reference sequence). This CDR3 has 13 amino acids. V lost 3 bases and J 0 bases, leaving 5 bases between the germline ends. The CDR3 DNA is TGTGCCAGCAGCTTGACAGACCAAGAGACCCAGTACTTC. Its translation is CASSLTDQETQYF.

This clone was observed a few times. The CDR3 spells CASSWTQIGYTF. The DNA of the CDR3 is TGTGCCAGCAGTTGGACGCAAATTGGCTACACCTTC. The chain uses TRBV5-6 and TRBJ1-2; the D is unclear. V lost 5 bases to trimming and J lost 7 bases, with 12 bases between them. There are 12 residues in the CDR3. Looked up from germline, CDR1 is SGHDT and CDR2 is YYEEEE. The full variable domain, rest sourced from reference TRBV5-6 and TRBJ1-2, is DAGVTQSPTHLIKTRGQQVTLRCSPKSGHDTVSWYQQALGQGPQFIFQYYEEEERQRGNFPDRFSGHQFPNYSSELNVNALLLGDSALYLCASSWTQIGYTFGSGTRLTVV.

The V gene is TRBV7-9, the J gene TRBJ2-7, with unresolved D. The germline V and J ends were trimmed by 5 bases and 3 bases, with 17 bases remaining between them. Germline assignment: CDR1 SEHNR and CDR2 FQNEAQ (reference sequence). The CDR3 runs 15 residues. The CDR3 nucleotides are TGTGCCAGCAGCCCTCTTTTCGGCGAGGTCTACGAGCAGTACTTC. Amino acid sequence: CASSPLFGEVYEQYF. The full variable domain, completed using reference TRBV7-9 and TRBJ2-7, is DTGVSQNPRHKITKRGQNVTFRCDPISEHNRLYWYRQTLGQGPEFLTYFQNEAQLEKSRLLSDRFSAERPKGSFSTLEIQRTEQGDSAMYLCASSPLFGEVYEQYFGPGTRLTVT.

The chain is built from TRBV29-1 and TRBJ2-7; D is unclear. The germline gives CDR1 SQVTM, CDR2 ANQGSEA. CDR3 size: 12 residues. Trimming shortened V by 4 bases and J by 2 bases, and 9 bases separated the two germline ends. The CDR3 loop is CSVVSSPYEQYF. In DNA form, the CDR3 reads TGCAGCGTTGTATCCAGCCCCTACGAGCAGTACTTC.

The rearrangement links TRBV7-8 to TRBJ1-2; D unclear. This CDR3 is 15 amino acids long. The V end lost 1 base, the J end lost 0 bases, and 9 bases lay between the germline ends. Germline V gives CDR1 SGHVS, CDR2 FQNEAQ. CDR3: CASSLDPAPNYGYTF. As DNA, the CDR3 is TGTGCCAGCAGCTTAGACCCCGCGCCTAACTATGGCTACACCTTC. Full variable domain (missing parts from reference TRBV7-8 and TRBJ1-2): GAGVSQSPRYKVAKRGQDVALRCDPISGHVSLFWYQQALGQGPEFLTYFQNEAQLDKSGLPSDRFFAERPEGSVSTLKIQRTQQEDSAVYLCASSLDPAPNYGYTFGSGTRLTVV.

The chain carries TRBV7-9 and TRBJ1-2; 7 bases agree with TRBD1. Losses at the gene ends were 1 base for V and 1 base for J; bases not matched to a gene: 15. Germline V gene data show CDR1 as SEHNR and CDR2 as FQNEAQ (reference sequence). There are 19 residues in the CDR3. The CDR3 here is CASSLVEGASYTNNYGYTF. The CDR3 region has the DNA TGTGCCAGCAGCTTAGTTGAGGGGGCTTCTTATACCAATAACTATGGCTACACCTTC.

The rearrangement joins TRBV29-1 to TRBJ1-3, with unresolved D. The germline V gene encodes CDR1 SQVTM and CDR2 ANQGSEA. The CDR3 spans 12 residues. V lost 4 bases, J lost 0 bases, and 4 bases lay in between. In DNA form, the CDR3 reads TGCAGCGTTGTAGCCTCTGGAAACACCATATATTTT. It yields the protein CSVVASGNTIYF. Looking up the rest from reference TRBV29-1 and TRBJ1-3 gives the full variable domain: SAVISQKPSRDICQRGTSLTIQCQVDSQVTMMFWYRQQPGQSLTLIATANQGSEATYESGFVIDKFPISRPNLTFSTLTVSNMSPEDSSIYLCSVVASGNTIYFGEGSWLTVV.

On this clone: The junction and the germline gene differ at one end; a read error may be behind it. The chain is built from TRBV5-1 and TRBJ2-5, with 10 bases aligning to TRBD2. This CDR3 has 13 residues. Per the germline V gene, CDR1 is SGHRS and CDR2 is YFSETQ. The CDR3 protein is CASSWTSGEAQYF. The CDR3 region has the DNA TGCGCCAGCAGCTGGACTAGCGGAGAGGCCCAGTACTTC.

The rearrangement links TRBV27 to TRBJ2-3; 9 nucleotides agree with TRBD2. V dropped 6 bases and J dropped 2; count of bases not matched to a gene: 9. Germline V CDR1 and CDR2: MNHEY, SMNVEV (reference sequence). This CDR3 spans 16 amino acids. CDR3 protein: CASRATRLAVTDTQYF. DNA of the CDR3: TGTGCCAGCAGGGCTACCCGACTAGCGGTCACAGATACGCAGTATTTT.

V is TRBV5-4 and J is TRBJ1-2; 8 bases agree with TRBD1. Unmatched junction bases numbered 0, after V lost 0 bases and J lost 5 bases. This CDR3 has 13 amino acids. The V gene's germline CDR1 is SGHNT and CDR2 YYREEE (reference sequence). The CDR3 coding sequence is TGTGCCAGCAGCTTGGGGACAGGGTATGGCTACACCTTC. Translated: CASSLGTGYGYTF. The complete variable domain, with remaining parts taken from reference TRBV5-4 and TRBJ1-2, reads ETGVTQSPTHLIKTRGQQVTLRCSSQSGHNTVSWYQQALGQGPQFIFQYYREEENGRGNFPPRFSGLQFPNYSSELNVNALELDDSALYLCASSLGTGYGYTFGSGTRLTVV.

CDR3 sequence reads: CASRGLHAEAFF. CDR3 DNA sequence: TGTGCCAGCAGGGGCTTACACGCTGAAGCTTTCTTT. The J gene is TRBJ1-1, the V gene TRBV2; no firm D call. Between the trimmed V and J ends, which lost 6 bases and 6 bases, there was a span of 11 bases. Per germline, CDR1 SNHLY and CDR2 FYNNEI. The CDR3 totals 12 residues.

Here the CDR3 reads CASSRGQGAGEKLFF. The CDR3 bases are TGTGCCAGCAGCCGGGGACAGGGGGCAGGTGAAAAACTGTTTTTT. The rearrangement uses TRBV6-5 and TRBJ1-4; 12 positions match TRBD1. The CDR3 runs to 15 residues. Trimming cost V 6 bases and J 7 bases; bases outside gene matches: 6. Germline V gene lookup returns CDR1 MNHEY and CDR2 SVGAGI.

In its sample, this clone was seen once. CDR3 in amino acids: CAWTQGAGGYTF. CDR3 nucleotide sequence: TGTGCCTGGACGCAGGGGGCTGGAGGCTACACCTTC. The chain uses TRBV30 and TRBJ1-2; 8 bases match TRBD1. V trimming: 4 bases; J trimming: 8 bases; junction bases outside the gene matches: 6. The CDR3 length is 12 residues. Germline V gives CDR1 GTSNPN, CDR2 SVGIG (reference sequence).

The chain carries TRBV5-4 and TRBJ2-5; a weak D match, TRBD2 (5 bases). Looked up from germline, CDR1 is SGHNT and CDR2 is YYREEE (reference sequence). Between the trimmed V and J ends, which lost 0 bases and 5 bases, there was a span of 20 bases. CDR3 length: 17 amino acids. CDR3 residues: CASSLGPPGVVVETQYF. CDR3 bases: TGTGCCAGCAGCTTGGGCCCACCCGGGGTAGTTGTGGAGACCCAGTACTTC.

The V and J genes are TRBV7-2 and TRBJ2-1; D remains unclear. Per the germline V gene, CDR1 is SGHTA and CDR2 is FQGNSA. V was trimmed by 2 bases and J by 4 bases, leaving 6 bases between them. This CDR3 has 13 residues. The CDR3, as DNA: TGTGCCAGCAGCTTAAACGCGTACAATGAGCAGTTCTTC. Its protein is CASSLNAYNEQFF.

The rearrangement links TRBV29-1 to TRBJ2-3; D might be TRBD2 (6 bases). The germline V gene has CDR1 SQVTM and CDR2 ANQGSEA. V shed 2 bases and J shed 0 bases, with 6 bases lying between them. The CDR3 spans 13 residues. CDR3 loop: CSVERGSTDTQYF. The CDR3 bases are TGCAGCGTTGAACGGGGGAGCACAGATACGCAGTATTTT.

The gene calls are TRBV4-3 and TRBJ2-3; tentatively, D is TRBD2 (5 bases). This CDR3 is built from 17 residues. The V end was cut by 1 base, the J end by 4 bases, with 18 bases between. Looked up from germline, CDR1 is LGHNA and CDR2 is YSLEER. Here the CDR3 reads CASSQGVDWESADTQYF. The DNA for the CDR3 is TGCGCCAGCAGCCAAGGGGTCGATTGGGAGAGCGCAGATACGCAGTATTTT.

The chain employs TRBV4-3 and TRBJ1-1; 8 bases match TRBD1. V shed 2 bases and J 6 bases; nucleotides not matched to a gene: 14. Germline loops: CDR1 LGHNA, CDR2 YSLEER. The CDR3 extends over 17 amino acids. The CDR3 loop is CASSQILGQGGRAEAFF. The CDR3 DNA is TGCGCCAGCAGCCAAATCCTCGGACAGGGAGGAAGGGCTGAAGCTTTCTTT.

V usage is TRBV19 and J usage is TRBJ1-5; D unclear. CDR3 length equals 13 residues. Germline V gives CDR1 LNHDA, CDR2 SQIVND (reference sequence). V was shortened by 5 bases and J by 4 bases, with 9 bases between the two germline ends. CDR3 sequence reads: CASSETVNQPQHF. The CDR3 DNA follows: TGTGCCAGTAGTGAAACGGTAAATCAGCCCCAGCATTTT.

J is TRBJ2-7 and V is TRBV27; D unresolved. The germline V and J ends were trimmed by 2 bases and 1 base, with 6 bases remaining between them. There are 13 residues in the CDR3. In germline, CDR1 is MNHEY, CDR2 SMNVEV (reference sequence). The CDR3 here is CASSLTESYEQYF. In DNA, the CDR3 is TGTGCCAGCAGTTTAACCGAGTCCTACGAGCAGTACTTC.

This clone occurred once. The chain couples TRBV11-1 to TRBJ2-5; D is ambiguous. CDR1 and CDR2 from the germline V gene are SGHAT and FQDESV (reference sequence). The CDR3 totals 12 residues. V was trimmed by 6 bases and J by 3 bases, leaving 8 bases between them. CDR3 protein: CASSRLKETQYF. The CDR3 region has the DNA TGTGCCAGCAGTAGGCTGAAAGAGACCCAGTACTTC. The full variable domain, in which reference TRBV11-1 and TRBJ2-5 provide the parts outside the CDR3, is EAEVAQSPRYKITEKSQAVAFWCDPISGHATLYWYRQILGQGPELLVQFQDESVVDDSQLPKDRFSAERLKGVDSTLKIQPAELGDSAMYLCASSRLKETQYFGPGTRLLVL.

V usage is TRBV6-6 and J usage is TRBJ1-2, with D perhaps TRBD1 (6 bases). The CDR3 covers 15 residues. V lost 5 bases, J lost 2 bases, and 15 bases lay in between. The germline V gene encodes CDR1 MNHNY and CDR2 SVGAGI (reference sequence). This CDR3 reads CASSTKLQGNYGYTF. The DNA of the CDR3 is TGTGCCAGCAGTACGAAGCTACAGGGCAACTATGGCTACACCTTC.

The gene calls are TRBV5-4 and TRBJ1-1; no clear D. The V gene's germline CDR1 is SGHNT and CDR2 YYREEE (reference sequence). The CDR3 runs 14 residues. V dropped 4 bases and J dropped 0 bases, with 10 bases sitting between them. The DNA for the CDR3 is TGTGCCAGCAGCGTGATACAGTTGAACACTGAAGCTTTCTTT. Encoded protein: CASSVIQLNTEAFF.

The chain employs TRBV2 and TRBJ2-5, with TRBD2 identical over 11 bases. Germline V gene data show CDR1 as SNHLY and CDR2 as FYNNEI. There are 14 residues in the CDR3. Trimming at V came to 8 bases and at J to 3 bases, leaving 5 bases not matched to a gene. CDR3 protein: CASETSGVKETQYF. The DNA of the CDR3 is TGTGCCAGCGAGACTAGCGGGGTGAAAGAGACCCAGTACTTC.

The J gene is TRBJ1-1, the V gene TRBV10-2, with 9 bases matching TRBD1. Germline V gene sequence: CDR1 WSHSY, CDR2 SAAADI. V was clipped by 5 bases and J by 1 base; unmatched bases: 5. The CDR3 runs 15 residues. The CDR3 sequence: CASSSDRGRNTEAFF. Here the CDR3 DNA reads TGCGCCAGCAGTTCAGACAGGGGGAGGAACACTGAAGCTTTCTTT.

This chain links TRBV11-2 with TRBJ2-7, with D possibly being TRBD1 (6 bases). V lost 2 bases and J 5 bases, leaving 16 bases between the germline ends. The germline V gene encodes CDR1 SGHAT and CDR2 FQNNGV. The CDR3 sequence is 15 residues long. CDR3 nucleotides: TGTGCCAGCAGCTTAAATACAGGGATCAAGGACGAGCAGTACTTC. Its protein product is CASSLNTGIKDEQYF.

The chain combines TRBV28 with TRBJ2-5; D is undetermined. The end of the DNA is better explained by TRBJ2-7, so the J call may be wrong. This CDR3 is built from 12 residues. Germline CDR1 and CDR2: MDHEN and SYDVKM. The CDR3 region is CASSLDDYEQYF. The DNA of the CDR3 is TGTGCCAGCAGTTTAGATGACTACGAGCAGTACTTC.

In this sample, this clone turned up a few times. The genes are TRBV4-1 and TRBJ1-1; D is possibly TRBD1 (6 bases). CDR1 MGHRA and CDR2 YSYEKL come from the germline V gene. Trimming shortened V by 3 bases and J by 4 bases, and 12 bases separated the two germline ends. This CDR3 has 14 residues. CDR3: CASSQENRVTEAFF. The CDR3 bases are TGCGCCAGCAGCCAGGAGAACAGGGTCACTGAAGCTTTCTTT.

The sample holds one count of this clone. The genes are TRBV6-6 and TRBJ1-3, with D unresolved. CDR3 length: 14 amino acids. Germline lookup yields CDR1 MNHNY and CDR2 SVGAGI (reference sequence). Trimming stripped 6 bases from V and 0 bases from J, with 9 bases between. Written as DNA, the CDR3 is TGTGCCAGCAGACAAGGGTACTCTGGAAACACCATATATTTT. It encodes CASRQGYSGNTIYF.